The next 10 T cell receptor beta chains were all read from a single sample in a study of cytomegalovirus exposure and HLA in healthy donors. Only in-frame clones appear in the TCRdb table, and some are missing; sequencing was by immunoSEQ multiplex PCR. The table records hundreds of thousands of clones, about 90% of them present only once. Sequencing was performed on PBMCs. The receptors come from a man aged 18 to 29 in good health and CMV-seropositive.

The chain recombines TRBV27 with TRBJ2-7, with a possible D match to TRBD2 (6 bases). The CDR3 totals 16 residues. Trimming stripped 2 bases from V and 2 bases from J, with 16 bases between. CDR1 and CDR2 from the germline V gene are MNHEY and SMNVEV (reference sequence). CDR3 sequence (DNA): TGTGCCAGCAGTTTACGATGGGACTTGCTCGCCTACGAGCAGTACTTC. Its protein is CASSLRWDLLAYEQYF.

In DNA, the CDR3 is TGTGCCAGCAGCCAAGCCGGGACCCTCAATGAGCAGTTCTTC. It specifies CASSQAGTLNEQFF. V gene TRBV6-5 combines with J gene TRBJ2-1, with D tentatively TRBD1 or TRBD2 (5 bases each). Trimming took off 6 bases at V and 6 bases at J, with 15 bases between the two ends. The CDR3 consists of 14 residues. CDR1 MNHEY and CDR2 SVGAGI come from the germline V gene.

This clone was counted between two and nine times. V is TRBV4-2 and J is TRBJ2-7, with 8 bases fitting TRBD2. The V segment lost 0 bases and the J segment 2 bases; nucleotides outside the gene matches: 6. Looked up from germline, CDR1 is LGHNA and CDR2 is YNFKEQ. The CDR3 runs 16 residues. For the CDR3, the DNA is TGTGCCAGCAGCCAAGATGCCAGCGGGAGTGCCTACGAGCAGTACTTC. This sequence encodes CASSQDASGSAYEQYF.

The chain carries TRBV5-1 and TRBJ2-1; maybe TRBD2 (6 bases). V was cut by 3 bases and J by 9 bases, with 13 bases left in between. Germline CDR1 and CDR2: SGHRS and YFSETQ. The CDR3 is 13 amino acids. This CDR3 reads CASSSTTSSEQFF. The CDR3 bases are TGCGCCAGCAGCTCGACGACTAGTAGTGAGCAGTTCTTC.

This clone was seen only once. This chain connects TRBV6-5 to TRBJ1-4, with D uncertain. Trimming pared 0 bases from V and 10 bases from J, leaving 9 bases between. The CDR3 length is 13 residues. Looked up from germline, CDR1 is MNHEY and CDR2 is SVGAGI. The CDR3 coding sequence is TGTGCCAGCAGTTACTCGAGTCCGCTAAAACTGTTTTTT. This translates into CASSYSSPLKLFF.

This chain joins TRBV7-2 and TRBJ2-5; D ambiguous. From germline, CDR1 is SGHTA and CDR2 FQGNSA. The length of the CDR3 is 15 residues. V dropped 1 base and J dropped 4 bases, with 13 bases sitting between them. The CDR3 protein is CASSLDTESGETQYF. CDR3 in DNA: TGTGCCAGCAGCTTAGATACTGAATCGGGAGAGACCCAGTACTTC. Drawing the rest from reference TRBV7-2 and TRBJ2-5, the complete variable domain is GAGVSQSPSNKVTEKGKDVELRCDPISGHTALYWYRQSLGQGLEFLIYFQGNSAPDKSGLPSDRFSAERTGGSVSTLTIQRTQQEDSAVYLCASSLDTESGETQYFGPGTRLLVL.

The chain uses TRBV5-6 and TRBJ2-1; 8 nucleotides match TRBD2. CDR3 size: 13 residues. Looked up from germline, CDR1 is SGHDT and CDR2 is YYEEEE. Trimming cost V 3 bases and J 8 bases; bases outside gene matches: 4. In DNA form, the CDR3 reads TGTGCCAGCAGCTCAGGGACTAGAGATGAGCAGTTCTTC. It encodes CASSSGTRDEQFF.

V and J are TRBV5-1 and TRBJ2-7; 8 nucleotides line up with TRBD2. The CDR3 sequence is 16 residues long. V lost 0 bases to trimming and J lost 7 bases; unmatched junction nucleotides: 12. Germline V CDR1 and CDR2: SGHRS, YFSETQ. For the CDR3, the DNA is TGCGCCAGCAGCTTGGCCAGGGCTAGCGGGCCGTGGGAGCAGTACTTC. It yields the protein CASSLARASGPWEQYF.

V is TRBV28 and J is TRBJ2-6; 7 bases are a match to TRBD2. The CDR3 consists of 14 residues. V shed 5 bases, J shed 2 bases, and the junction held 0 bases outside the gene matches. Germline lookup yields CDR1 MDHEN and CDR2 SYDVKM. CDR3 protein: CASSAGAGANVLTF. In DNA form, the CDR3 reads TGTGCCAGCAGTGCGGGGGCTGGGGCCAACGTCCTGACTTTC.

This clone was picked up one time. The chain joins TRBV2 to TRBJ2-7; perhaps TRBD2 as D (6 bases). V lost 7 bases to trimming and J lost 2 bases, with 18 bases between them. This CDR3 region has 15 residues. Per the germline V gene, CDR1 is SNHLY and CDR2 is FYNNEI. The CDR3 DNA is TGTGCCAGCACCCGCATTGGAGGGGCTACCTACGAGCAGTACTTC. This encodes CASTRIGGATYEQYF.